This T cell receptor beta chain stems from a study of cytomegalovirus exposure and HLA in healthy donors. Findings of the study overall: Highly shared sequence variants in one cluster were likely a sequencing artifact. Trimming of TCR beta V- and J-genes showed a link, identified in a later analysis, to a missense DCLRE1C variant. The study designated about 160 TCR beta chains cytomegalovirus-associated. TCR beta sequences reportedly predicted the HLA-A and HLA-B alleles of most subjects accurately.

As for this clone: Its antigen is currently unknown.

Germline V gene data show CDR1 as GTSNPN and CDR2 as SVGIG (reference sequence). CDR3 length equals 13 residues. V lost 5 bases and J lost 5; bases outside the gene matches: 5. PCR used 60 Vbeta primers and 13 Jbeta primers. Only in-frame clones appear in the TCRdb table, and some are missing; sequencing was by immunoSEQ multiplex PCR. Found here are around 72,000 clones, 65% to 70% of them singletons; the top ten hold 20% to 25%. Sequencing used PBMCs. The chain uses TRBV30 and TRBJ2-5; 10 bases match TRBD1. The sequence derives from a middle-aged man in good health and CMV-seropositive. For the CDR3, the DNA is TGTGCCTGGGCGACAGGGGGCAGTGAGACCCAGTACTTC. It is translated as CAWATGGSETQYF.